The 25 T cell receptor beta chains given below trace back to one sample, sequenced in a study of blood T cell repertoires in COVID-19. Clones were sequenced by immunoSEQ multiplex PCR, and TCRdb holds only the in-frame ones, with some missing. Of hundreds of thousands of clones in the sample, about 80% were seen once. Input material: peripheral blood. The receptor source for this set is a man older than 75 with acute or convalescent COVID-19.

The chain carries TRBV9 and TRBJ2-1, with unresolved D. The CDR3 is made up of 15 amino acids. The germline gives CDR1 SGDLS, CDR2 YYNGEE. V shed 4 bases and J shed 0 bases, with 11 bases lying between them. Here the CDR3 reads CASSPSDSSYNEQFF. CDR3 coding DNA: TGTGCCAGCAGCCCCAGCGATAGCTCCTACAATGAGCAGTTCTTC. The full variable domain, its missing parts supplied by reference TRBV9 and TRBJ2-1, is DSGVTQTPKHLITATGQRVTLRCSPRSGDLSVYWYQQSLDQGLQFLIQYYNGEERAKGNILERFSAQQFPDLHSELNLSSLELGDSALYFCASSPSDSSYNEQFFGPGTRLTVL.

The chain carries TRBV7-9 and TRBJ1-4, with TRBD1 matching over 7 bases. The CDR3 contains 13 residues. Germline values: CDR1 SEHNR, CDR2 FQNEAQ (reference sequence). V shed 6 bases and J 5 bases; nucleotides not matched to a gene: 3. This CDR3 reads CASSGQVNEKLFF. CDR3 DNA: TGTGCCAGCAGTGGACAGGTGAATGAAAAACTGTTTTTT.

CDR3 in DNA: TGCAGTGCTAGCGAGGACTATGGCTACACCTTC. This encodes CSASEDYGYTF. V and J are TRBV20-1 and TRBJ1-2; no firm D call. V lost 3 bases, J lost 3 bases, and 5 bases lay in between. The germline gives CDR1 DFQATT, CDR2 SNEGSKA (reference sequence). CDR3 size: 11 residues.

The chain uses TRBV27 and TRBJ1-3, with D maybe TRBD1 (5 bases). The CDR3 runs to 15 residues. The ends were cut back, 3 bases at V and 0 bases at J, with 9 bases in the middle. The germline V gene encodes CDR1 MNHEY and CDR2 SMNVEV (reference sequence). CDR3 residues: CASSLEGSSGNTIYF. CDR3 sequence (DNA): TGTGCCAGCAGTTTGGAGGGGAGCTCTGGAAACACCATATATTTT.

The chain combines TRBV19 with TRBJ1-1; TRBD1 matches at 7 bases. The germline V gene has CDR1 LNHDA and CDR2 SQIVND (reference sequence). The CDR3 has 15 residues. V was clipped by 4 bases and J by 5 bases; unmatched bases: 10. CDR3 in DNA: TGTGCCAGTAGTAAGCACAGGGGTTCGGGTACTGAAGCTTTCTTT. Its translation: CASSKHRGSGTEAFF.

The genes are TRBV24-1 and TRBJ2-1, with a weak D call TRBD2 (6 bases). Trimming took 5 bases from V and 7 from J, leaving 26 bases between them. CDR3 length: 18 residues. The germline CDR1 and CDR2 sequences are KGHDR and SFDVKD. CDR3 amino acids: CATSAPYGSGPGGNEQFF. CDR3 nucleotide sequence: TGTGCCACCAGTGCCCCGTACGGTAGCGGACCCGGGGGAAATGAGCAGTTCTTC.

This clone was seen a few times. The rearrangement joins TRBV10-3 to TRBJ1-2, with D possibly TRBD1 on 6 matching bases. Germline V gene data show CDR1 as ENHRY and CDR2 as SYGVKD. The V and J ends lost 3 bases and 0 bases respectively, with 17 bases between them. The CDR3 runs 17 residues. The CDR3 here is CAISEGGGATPNYGYTF. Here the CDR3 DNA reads TGTGCCATCAGTGAAGGTGGGGGGGCGACTCCTAACTATGGCTACACCTTC.

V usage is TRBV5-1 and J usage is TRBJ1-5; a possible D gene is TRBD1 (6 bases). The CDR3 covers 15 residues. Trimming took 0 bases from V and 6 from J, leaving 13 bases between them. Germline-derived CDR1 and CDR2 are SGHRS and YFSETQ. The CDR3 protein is CASSLGQGSSQPQHF. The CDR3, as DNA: TGCGCCAGCAGCTTGGGGCAGGGGAGTAGTCAGCCCCAGCATTTT.

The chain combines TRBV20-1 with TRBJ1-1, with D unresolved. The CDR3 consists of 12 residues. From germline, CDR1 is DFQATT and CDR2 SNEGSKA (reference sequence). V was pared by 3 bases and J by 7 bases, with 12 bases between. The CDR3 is CSASKAYGEAFF. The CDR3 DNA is TGCAGTGCTAGTAAAGCCTACGGTGAAGCTTTCTTT.

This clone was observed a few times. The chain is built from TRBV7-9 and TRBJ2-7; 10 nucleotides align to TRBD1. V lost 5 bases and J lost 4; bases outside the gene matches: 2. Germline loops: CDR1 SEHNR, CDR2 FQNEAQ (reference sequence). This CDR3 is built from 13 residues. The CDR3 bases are TGTGCCAGCAGCCCGGACAGGGGGTACGAGCAGTACTTC. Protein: CASSPDRGYEQYF.

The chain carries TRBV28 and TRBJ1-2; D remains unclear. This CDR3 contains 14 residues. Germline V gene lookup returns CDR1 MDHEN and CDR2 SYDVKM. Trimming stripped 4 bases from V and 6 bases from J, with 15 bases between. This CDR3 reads CASSSRQRWDGYTF. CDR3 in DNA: TGTGCCAGCAGTTCGCGGCAAAGGTGGGATGGCTACACCTTC.

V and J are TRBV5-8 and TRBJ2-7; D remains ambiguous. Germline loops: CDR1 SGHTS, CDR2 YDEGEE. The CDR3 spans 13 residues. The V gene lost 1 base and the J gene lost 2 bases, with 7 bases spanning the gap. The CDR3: CASSLRQPYEQYF. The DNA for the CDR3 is TGTGCCAGCAGCTTGAGACAACCCTACGAGCAGTACTTC.

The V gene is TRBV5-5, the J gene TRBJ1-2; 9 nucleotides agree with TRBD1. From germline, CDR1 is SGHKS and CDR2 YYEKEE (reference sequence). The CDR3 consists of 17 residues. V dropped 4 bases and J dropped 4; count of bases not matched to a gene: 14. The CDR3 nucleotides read TGTGCCAGCAGCCCACGTGATCGGACAGGGGTAGGCTATGGCTACACCTTC. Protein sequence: CASSPRDRTGVGYGYTF.

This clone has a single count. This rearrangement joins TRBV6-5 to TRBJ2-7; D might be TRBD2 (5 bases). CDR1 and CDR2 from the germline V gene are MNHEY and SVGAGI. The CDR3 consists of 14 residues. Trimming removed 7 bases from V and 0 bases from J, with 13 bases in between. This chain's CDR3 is CASIRGQASYEQYF. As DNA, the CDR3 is TGTGCCAGCATTAGAGGGCAGGCCTCCTACGAGCAGTACTTC.

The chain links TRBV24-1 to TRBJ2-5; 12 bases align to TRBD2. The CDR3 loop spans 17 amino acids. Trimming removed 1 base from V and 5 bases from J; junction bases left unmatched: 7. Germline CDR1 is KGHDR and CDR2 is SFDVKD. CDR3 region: CATSDLPSGRAGETQYF. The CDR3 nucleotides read TGTGCCACCAGTGATTTACCTAGCGGGAGGGCCGGGGAGACCCAGTACTTC.

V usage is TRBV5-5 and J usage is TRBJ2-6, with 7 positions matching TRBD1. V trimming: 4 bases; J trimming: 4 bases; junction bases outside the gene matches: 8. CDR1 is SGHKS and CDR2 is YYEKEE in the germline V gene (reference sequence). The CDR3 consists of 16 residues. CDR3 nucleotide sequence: TGTGCCAGCAGCCCCCTTCAGGGGGTAGGGGCCAACGTCCTGACTTTC. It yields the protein CASSPLQGVGANVLTF.

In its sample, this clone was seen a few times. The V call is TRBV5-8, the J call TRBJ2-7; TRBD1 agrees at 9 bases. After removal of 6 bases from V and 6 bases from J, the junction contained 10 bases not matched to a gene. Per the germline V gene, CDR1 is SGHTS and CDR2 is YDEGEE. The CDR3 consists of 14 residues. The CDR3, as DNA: TGTGCCAGCACCAGGACAGGGGCTCCGCGCGAGCAGTACTTC. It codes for CASTRTGAPREQYF.

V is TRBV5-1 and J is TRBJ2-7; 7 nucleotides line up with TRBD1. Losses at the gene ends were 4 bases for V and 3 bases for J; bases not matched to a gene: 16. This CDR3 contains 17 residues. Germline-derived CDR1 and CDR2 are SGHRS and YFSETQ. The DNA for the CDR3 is TGCGCCAGCAGCCTAGCTCGGACAGGCGTGACAAACTACGAGCAGTACTTC. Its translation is CASSLARTGVTNYEQYF.

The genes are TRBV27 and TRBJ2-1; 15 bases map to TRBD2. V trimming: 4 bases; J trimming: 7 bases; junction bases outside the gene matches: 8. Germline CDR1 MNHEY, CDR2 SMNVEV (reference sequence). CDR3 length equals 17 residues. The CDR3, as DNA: TGTGCCAGCAGTTCCTACTCCGGGACTAGCGGGAGGAATGAGCAGTTCTTC. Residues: CASSSYSGTSGRNEQFF.

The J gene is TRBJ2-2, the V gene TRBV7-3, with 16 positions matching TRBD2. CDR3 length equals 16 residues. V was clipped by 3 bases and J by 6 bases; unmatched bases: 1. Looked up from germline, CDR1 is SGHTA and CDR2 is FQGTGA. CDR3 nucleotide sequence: TGTGCCAGCAGCTTTGGGACTAGCGGGAGGGCCGGGGAGCTGTTTTTT. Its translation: CASSFGTSGRAGELFF. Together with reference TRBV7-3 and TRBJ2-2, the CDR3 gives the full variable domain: GAGVSQTPSNKVTEKGKYVELRCDPISGHTALYWYRQSLGQGPEFLIYFQGTGAADDSGLPNDRFFAVRPEGSVSTLKIQRTERGDSAVYLCASSFGTSGRAGELFFGEGSRLTVL.

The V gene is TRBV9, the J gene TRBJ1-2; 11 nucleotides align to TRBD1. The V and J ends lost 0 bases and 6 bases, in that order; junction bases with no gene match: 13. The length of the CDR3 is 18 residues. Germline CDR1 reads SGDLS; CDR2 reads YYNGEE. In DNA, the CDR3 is TGTGCCAGCAGCGTAGGGATGGGGTTGGGACAGGGGGTCGATGGCTACACCTTC. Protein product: CASSVGMGLGQGVDGYTF.

Here the CDR3 reads CASSERGHQPQHF. As DNA, the CDR3 is TGTGCCAGCAGTGAAAGGGGGCATCAGCCCCAGCATTTT. The chain combines TRBV6-1 with TRBJ1-5, with 7 bases fitting TRBD1. The V and J ends lost 2 bases and 5 bases, in that order; junction bases with no gene match: 0. The CDR3 has 13 amino acids. Germline loops: CDR1 MNHNS, CDR2 SASEGT.

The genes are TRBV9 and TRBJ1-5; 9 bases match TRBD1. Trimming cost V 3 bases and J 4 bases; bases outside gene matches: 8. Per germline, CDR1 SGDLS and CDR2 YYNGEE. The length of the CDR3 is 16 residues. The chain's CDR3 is CASSATAGTGNQPQHF. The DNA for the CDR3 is TGTGCCAGCAGCGCGACAGCCGGGACAGGGAATCAGCCCCAGCATTTT. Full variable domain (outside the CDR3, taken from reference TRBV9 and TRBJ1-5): DSGVTQTPKHLITATGQRVTLRCSPRSGDLSVYWYQQSLDQGLQFLIQYYNGEERAKGNILERFSAQQFPDLHSELNLSSLELGDSALYFCASSATAGTGNQPQHFGDGTRLSIL.

For the CDR3, the DNA is TGTGCCAGCTCACCATTCTCCGGGACAGGGGCAAATGAGCAGTTCTTC. Translation gives CASSPFSGTGANEQFF. The V and J genes are TRBV18 and TRBJ2-1, with 10 bases identical to TRBD1. The J segment lost 7 bases and the V segment lost 2 bases, leaving 8 bases of the junction unmatched. Germline-derived CDR1 and CDR2 are KGHSH and LQKENI. This CDR3 has 16 amino acids.

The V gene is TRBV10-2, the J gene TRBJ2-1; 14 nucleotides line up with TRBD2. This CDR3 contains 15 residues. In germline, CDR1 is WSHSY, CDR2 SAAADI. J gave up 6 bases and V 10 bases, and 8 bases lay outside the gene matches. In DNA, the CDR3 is TGCGCCACCAGACTAGCGGGAGGGCCGGTCAATGAGCAGTTCTTC. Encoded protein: CATRLAGGPVNEQFF.